These 27 T cell receptor beta chains were all obtained from the same sample, sequenced in a study of CD8 T cells in Susac syndrome. Reverse transcription of about 0.5 to 1 ug RNA was performed with random hexamers. TCRdb re-called the immunoSEQ multiplex PCR reads through MiXCR, storing one row per CDR3 protein. The sample records about 210,000 distinct CDR3 sequences, roughly 96% being singletons. The specimen was CD4+ T cells from PBMCs. Receptor source: a human donor with multiple sclerosis.

The chain combines TRBV29-1 with TRBJ1-1, with unresolved D. The germline V and J ends were trimmed by 2 bases and 13 bases, with 20 bases remaining between them. Germline CDR1 SQVTM, CDR2 ANQGSEA. The CDR3 covers 13 residues. DNA of the CDR3: TGCAGCGTTGAATTGAGTCGGGCAGGAAGGGTTTTCTTT. Amino acid sequence: CSVELSRAGRVFF.

This clonotype was seen just once. The rearrangement uses TRBV10-3 and TRBJ1-2; D gene ambiguous. Trimming took 3 bases from V and 4 from J, leaving 12 bases between them. CDR3 length: 14 amino acids. Germline CDR1 ENHRY, CDR2 SYGVKD. The CDR3 sequence is CAISDRQASYGYTF. The CDR3 DNA follows: TGTGCCATCAGTGATCGGCAGGCGAGCTATGGCTACACCTTC.

The count of this clonotype is one. The rearrangement links TRBV30 to TRBJ2-5; D is ambiguous. This CDR3 has 13 residues. The germline gives CDR1 GTSNPN, CDR2 SVGIG (reference sequence). V was clipped by 4 bases and J by 1 base, with 10 bases between them. The CDR3 region has the DNA TGTGCCTGGAACTCCTATCTCCAAGAGACCCAGTACTTC. The encoded protein is CAWNSYLQETQYF.

The chain recombines TRBV20-1 with TRBJ1-5, with TRBD1 as a possible D gene (5 bases). Germline assignment: CDR1 DFQATT and CDR2 SNEGSKA (reference sequence). Trimming cost V 5 bases and J 11 bases, with 16 bases left between them. This CDR3 is built from 12 residues. The CDR3 DNA reads as TGCAGTGCTGGGGACGGCCATCAAGCCCAGCATTTT. It is translated as CSAGDGHQAQHF.

This chain connects TRBV5-4 to TRBJ2-5, with unresolved D. V shed 0 bases and J shed 2 bases, with 11 bases lying between them. This CDR3 contains 15 residues. The germline CDR1 and CDR2 sequences are SGHNT and YYREEE (reference sequence). CDR3 residues: CASSLASGKQETQYF. The CDR3 nucleotides are TGTGCCAGCAGCTTGGCCTCAGGAAAACAAGAGACCCAGTACTTC.

The rearrangement joins TRBV3-1 to TRBJ1-2; 7 nucleotides agree with TRBD1. This CDR3 spans 14 amino acids. CDR1 and CDR2 (germline): LGHDT, YNNKEL (reference sequence). The ends lost 4 bases at V and 2 bases at J; junction bases unmatched: 4. CDR3 coding DNA: TGTGCCAGCAGCCGAGGGACAGTGAACTATGGCTACACCTTC. Its protein is CASSRGTVNYGYTF. Drawing the rest from reference TRBV3-1 and TRBJ1-2, the complete variable domain is DTAVSQTPKYLVTQMGNDKSIKCEQNLGHDTMYWYKQDSKKFLKIMFSYNNKELIINETVPNRFSPKSPDKAHLNLHINSLELGDSAVYFCASSRGTVNYGYTFGSGTRLTVV.

The gene calls are TRBV3-1 and TRBJ2-7; D may correspond to TRBD1 or TRBD2 (6 bases each). The CDR3 spans 16 residues. V lost 4 bases to trimming and J lost 2 bases, with 18 bases between them. Germline values: CDR1 LGHDT, CDR2 YNNKEL (reference sequence). CDR3 protein: CASSREVGAKTYEQYF. CDR3 DNA sequence: TGTGCCAGCAGCCGGGAGGTGGGGGCGAAGACCTACGAGCAGTACTTC.

V is TRBV7-9 and J is TRBJ2-3; D uncertain. The length of the CDR3 is 15 residues. The germline V and J ends were trimmed by 5 bases and 2 bases, with 14 bases remaining between them. CDR1 SEHNR and CDR2 FQNEAQ come from the germline V gene (reference sequence). CDR3 residues: CASSGRELHTDTQYF. The CDR3 DNA sequence: TGTGCCAGCAGCGGAAGAGAGTTACACACAGATACGCAGTATTTT.

V is TRBV3-1 and J is TRBJ2-2; D remains unclear. Germline V gene data show CDR1 as LGHDT and CDR2 as YNNKEL (reference sequence). The germline V and J ends were trimmed by 3 bases and 7 bases, with 6 bases remaining between them. CDR3 size: 12 residues. The CDR3 region is CASSQVLGELFF. The CDR3 region has the DNA TGTGCCAGCAGCCAGGTCCTCGGGGAGCTGTTTTTT.

CDR3 nucleotides: TGTGCCAGCAGCGTAGTGGATCAGGATTCACCCCTCCACTTT. Translated, it gives CASSVVDQDSPLHF. The chain uses TRBV9 and TRBJ1-6; D unclear. The CDR3 extends over 14 amino acids. Germline V lookup: CDR1 SGDLS, CDR2 YYNGEE. With 0 bases removed from V and 8 bases from J, the gap between germline ends came to 9 bases.

The rearrangement uses TRBV20-1 and TRBJ2-7, with 10 bases matching TRBD1. Germline-derived CDR1 and CDR2 are DFQATT and SNEGSKA (reference sequence). This CDR3 is 14 amino acids long. The trim removed 3 bases at V and 2 bases at J, leaving 4 bases unmatched. CDR3 protein: CSASDRGRTYEQYF. The CDR3 bases are TGCAGTGCTAGCGACAGGGGGCGAACCTACGAGCAGTACTTC.

The chain links TRBV4-1 to TRBJ2-7; 8 bases align to TRBD2. The CDR3 is made up of 14 amino acids. The germline gives CDR1 MGHRA, CDR2 YSYEKL. V lost 4 bases, J lost 3 bases, and 5 bases stayed unmatched. The DNA for the CDR3 is TGCGCCAGCAGCCGACTAGCGATGGACTACGAGCAGTACTTC. Translation: CASSRLAMDYEQYF.

This clonotype was observed once. The genes are TRBV7-9 and TRBJ1-1; D gene uncertain. The CDR3 totals 14 residues. Trimming cost V 3 bases and J 0 bases, with 8 bases left between them. The V gene's germline CDR1 is SEHNR and CDR2 FQNEAQ (reference sequence). The CDR3 loop reads CASSFRDLNTEAFF. CDR3 nucleotides: TGTGCCAGCAGCTTTCGGGATTTGAACACTGAAGCTTTCTTT.

This chain links TRBV6-1 with TRBJ1-2, with D unresolved. Trimming shortened V by 1 base and J by 0 bases, and 6 bases separated the two germline ends. Germline V gene lookup returns CDR1 MNHNS and CDR2 SASEGT. The CDR3 spans 14 residues. CDR3 loop: CASSEGHTNYGYTF. Here the CDR3 DNA reads TGTGCCAGCAGTGAAGGGCATACTAACTATGGCTACACCTTC.

The V call is TRBV5-4, the J call TRBJ2-3, with D possibly matching TRBD1 (6 bases). The CDR3 loop spans 15 amino acids. Deletions cut 0 bases from V and 3 bases from J, with 11 bases between. Germline CDR1 and CDR2: SGHNT and YYREEE (reference sequence). The CDR3 DNA sequence: TGTGCCAGCAGCTTGGCAGGGGAGTGGACAGATACGCAGTATTTT. This gives the protein CASSLAGEWTDTQYF. Looking up the rest from reference TRBV5-4 and TRBJ2-3 gives the full variable domain: ETGVTQSPTHLIKTRGQQVTLRCSSQSGHNTVSWYQQALGQGPQFIFQYYREEENGRGNFPPRFSGLQFPNYSSELNVNALELDDSALYLCASSLAGEWTDTQYFGPGTRLTVL.

This clonotype was seen just once. The chain recombines TRBV7-9 with TRBJ2-3, with D perhaps matching TRBD2 (6 bases). V was clipped by 5 bases and J by 2 bases, with 17 bases between them. The germline V gene has CDR1 SEHNR and CDR2 FQNEAQ (reference sequence). The CDR3 length is 16 residues. The CDR3 DNA follows: TGTGCCAGCAGCCTCCGGGGACTGGAGCCCACAGATACGCAGTATTTT. Residues: CASSLRGLEPTDTQYF.

The rearrangement uses TRBV7-9 and TRBJ1-2, with 12 bases identical to TRBD1. V trimming: 10 bases; J trimming: 4 bases; junction bases outside the gene matches: 16. In germline, CDR1 is SEHNR, CDR2 FQNEAQ (reference sequence). There are 17 residues in the CDR3. CDR3 nucleotides: TGTGCCACCGACCCAGGGGACAGGGGGCGTCGTGGCTATGGCTACACCTTC. Encoded protein: CATDPGDRGRRGYGYTF.

This chain links TRBV5-4 with TRBJ2-5; 8 bases align to TRBD2. There are 14 residues in the CDR3. Trimming took 10 bases from V and 5 from J; bases not matched to a gene: 13. The germline CDR1 and CDR2 sequences are SGHNT and YYREEE (reference sequence). In DNA form, the CDR3 reads TGTGCCGTAAGCGGGGCGGGAGGTGATGAGACCCAGTACTTC. As protein: CAVSGAGGDETQYF. Using reference TRBV5-4 and TRBJ2-5 for the parts outside the CDR3, the full variable domain is ETGVTQSPTHLIKTRGQQVTLRCSSQSGHNTVSWYQQALGQGPQFIFQYYREEENGRGNFPPRFSGLQFPNYSSELNVNALELDDSALYLCAVSGAGGDETQYFGPGTRLLVL.

This rearrangement joins TRBV1 to TRBJ2-4; TRBD1 is the table's D call and was not checked against the DNA. TRBV1 is shown as a pseudogene. CDR3 length equals 17 residues. CDR3 region: CTSSQRKGDYAKNIQYF. CDR3 sequence (DNA): TGCACCAGCAGCCAGAGGAAGGGGGACTACGCCAAAAACATTCAGTACTTC.

Concerning this clonotype: The junction and the germline gene differ at one end; a read error may be behind it. This chain links TRBV11-2 with TRBJ2-1; the match to TRBD2 covers 11 bases. The CDR3 has 17 amino acids. Germline CDR1 SGHAT, CDR2 FQNNGV. The CDR3 reads CASSRSGTSGSYDEQFF. In DNA, the CDR3 is TGTGCCAGCAGCCGTTCTGGGACTAGCGGTTCCTACGATGAGCAGTTCTTC.

CDR3 sequence reads: CSVRDRGFTDTQYF. The CDR3, as DNA: TGCAGCGTCAGGGACAGGGGATTTACAGATACGCAGTATTTT. The rearrangement uses TRBV29-1 and TRBJ2-3, with 10 positions matching TRBD1. This CDR3 is built from 14 residues. Germline V gene sequence: CDR1 SQVTM, CDR2 ANQGSEA. J gave up 3 bases and V 6 bases, and 6 bases lay outside the gene matches.

This rearrangement joins TRBV6-5 to TRBJ1-2; D not resolved. V lost 5 bases and J lost 8, with 18 bases in between. Germline V gene data show CDR1 as MNHEY and CDR2 as SVGAGI. This CDR3 has 14 residues. In DNA form, the CDR3 reads TGTGCCAGCAGTCCCGGGCAGACCCGATTCGGCTACACCTTC. Translated, it gives CASSPGQTRFGYTF.

J is TRBJ2-7 and V is TRBV19, with 8 bases identical to TRBD1. This CDR3 has 15 residues. Germline CDR1 is LNHDA and CDR2 is SQIVND (reference sequence). V shed 3 bases, J shed 1 base, and the junction held 5 bases outside the gene matches. CDR3 residues: CASSIEGQASYEQYF. The DNA of the CDR3 is TGTGCCAGTAGTATTGAGGGACAGGCTTCCTACGAGCAGTACTTC.

The chain carries TRBV20-1 and TRBJ2-1; 10 bases map to TRBD2. Trimming cost V 0 bases and J 15 bases; bases outside gene matches: 8. Germline V CDR1 and CDR2: DFQATT, SNEGSKA (reference sequence). The CDR3 runs 13 residues. For the CDR3, the DNA is TGCAGTGCTAGAGAGTTAGCGGGAGGCCTAACGTTCTTC. This codes for CSARELAGGLTFF.

The chain has TRBV25-1 and TRBJ2-1, with 7 bases matching TRBD1. The J segment lost 2 bases and the V segment lost 7 bases, leaving 2 bases of the junction unmatched. Germline loops: CDR1 MGHDK, CDR2 SYGVNS. The CDR3 has 13 amino acids. The CDR3 loop reads CASKGTAYNEQFF. The CDR3 DNA is TGTGCCAGCAAGGGGACAGCCTACAATGAGCAGTTCTTC.

The J gene is TRBJ2-4, the V gene TRBV20-1, with D possibly matching TRBD1 (5 bases). Trimming took 5 bases from V and 0 from J, leaving 11 bases between them. CDR1 is DFQATT, CDR2 SNEGSKA, per germline (reference sequence). The CDR3 length is 14 residues. Written as DNA, the CDR3 is TGCAGTGCTCGGACACTACTAGCCAAAAACATTCAGTACTTC. Translation: CSARTLLAKNIQYF.

The chain is built from TRBV4-2 and TRBJ1-4; D is perhaps TRBD1 (5 bases). Per the germline V gene, CDR1 is LGHNA and CDR2 is YNFKEQ. CDR3 length: 15 residues. Trimming took 4 bases from V and 8 from J, leaving 17 bases between them. The CDR3 region is CASSPRGEGHEKLFF. The CDR3 DNA is TGTGCCAGCAGCCCCCGGGGAGAGGGGCACGAAAAACTGTTTTTT.